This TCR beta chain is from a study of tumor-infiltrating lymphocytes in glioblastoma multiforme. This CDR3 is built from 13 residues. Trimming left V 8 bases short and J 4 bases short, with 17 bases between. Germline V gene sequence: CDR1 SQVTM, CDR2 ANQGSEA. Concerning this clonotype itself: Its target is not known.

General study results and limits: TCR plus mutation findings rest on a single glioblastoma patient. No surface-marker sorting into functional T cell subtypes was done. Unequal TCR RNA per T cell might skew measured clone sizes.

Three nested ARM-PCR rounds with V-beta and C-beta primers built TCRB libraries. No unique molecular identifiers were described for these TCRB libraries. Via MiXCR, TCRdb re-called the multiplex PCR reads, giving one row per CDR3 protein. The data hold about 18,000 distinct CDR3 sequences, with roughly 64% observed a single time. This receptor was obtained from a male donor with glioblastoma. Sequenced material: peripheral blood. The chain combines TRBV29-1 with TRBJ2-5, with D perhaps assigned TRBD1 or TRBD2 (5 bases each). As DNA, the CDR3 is TGCAGCTCTGGGGGAACAGAGCGAGAGACCCAGTACTTC. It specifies CSSGGTERETQYF.